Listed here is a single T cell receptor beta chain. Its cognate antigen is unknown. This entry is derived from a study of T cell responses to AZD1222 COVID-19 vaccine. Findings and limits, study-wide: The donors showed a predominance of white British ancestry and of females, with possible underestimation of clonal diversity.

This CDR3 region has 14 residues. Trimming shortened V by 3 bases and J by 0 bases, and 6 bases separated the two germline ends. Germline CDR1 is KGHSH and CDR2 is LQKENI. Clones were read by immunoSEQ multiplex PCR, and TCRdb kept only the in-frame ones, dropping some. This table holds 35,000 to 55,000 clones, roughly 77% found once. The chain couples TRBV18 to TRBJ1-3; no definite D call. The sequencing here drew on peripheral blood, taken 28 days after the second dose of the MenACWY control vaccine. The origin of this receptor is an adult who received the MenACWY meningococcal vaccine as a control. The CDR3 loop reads CASSPVPSGNTIYF. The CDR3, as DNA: TGTGCCAGCTCACCGGTGCCCTCTGGAAACACCATATATTTT.